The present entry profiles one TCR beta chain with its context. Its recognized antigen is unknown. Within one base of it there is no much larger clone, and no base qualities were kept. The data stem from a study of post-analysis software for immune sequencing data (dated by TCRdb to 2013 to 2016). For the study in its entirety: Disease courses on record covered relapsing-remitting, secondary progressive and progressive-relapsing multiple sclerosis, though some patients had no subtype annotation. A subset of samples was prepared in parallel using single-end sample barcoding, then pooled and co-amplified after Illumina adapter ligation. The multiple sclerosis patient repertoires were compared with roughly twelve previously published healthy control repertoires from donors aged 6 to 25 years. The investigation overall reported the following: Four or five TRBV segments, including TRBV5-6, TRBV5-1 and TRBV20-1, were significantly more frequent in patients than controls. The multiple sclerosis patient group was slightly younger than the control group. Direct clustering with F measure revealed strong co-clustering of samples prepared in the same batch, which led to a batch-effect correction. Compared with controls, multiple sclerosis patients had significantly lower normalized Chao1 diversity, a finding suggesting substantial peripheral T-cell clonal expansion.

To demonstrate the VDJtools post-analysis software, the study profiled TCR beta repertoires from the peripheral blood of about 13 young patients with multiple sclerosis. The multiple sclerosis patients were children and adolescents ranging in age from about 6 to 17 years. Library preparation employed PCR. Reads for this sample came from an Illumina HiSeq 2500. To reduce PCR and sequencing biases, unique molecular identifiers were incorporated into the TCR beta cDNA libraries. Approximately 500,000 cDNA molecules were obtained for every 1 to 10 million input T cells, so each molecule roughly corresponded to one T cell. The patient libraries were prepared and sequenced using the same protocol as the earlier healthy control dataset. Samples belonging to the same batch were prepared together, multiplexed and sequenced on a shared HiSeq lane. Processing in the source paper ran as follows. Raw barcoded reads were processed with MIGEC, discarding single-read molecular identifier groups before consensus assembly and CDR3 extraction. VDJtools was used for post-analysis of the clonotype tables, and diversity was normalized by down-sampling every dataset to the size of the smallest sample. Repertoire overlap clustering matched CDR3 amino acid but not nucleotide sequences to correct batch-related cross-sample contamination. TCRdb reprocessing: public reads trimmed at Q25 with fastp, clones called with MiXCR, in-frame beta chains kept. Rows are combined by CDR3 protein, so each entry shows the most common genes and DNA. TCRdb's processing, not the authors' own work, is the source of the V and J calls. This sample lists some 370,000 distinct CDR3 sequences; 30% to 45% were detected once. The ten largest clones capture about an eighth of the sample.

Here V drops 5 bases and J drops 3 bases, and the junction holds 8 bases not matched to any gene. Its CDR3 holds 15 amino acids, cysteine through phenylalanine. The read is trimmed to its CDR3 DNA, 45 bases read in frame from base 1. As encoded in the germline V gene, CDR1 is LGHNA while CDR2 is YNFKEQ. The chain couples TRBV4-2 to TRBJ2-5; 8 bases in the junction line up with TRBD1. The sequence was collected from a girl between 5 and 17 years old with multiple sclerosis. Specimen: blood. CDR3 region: CASSGGTGREETQYF. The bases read TGTGCCAGCAGCGGGGGGACAGGACGAGAAGAGACCCAGTACTTC.